This TCR beta chain was identified during a study of blood T cell repertoires in COVID-19. This clone was counted between two and nine times. Sequencing was performed with immunoSEQ multiplex PCR; in TCRdb, only in-frame clones are kept and a portion is missing. This repertoire shows about 240,000 clones, roughly 82% found once; its top ten account for approximately 4.8%. V was shortened by 6 bases and J by 5 bases, with 15 bases between the two germline ends. Germline V gene sequence: CDR1 SGHTS, CDR2 YDEGEE. This CDR3 contains 13 residues. Sequenced: peripheral blood. The source is a woman between 65 and 79 years old with acute or convalescent COVID-19. The V call is TRBV5-8, the J call TRBJ2-7; D may be TRBD1 (5 bases). Here the CDR3 DNA reads TGTGCCAGCAACAAGGGGTGGGTAAACGAGCAGTACTTC. It specifies CASNKGWVNEQYF.